This TCR beta chain was identified during a study of T cell responses to AZD1222 COVID-19 vaccine. The method was immunoSEQ multiplex PCR; TCRdb's version includes in-frame clones alone and lacks a portion of them. The data show about 86,000 clones, roughly 89% seen once. There are 12 residues in the CDR3. Per the germline V gene, CDR1 is DFQATT and CDR2 is SNEGSKA (reference sequence). The V and J ends lost 3 bases and 9 bases respectively, with 12 bases between them. The chain links TRBV20-1 to TRBJ2-1; TRBD2 might be the D (5 bases). Sequencing used peripheral blood, obtained 28 days after the second AZD1222 dose. This TCR derives from an adult who received the AZD1222 COVID-19 vaccine. CDR3 residues: CSASHYEGEQFF. CDR3 DNA: TGCAGTGCTAGTCACTACGAGGGTGAGCAGTTCTTC.